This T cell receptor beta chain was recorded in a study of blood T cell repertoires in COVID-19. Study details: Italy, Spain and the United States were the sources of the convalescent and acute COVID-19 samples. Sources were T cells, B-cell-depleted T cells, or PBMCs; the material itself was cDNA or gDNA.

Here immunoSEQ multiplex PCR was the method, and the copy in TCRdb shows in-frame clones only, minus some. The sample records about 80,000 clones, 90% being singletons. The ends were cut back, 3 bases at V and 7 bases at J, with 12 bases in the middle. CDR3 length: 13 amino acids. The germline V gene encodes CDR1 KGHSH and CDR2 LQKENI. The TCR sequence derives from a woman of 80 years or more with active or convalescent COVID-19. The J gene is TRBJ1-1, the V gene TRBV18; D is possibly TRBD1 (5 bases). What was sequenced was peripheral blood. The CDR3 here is CASSPLRGGEAFF. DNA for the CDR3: TGTGCCAGCTCACCTCTCCGGGGGGGTGAAGCTTTCTTT.